One and the same sample provided the 18 T cell receptor beta chains below, sequenced in a study of T cells in Graves' hyperthyroidism and ophthalmopathy. RNA transcripts were the template for amplifying TCR beta CDR3 regions. With the HTBI primer set, the TCR CDR3 went through a first round of RT-PCR. One entry per CDR3 protein, called by TCRdb with MiXCR from the multiplex PCR reads. The sample lists approximately 370,000 distinct CDR3 sequences; roughly 15% were seen once. The sequenced material came from blood. Receptors originate from a young woman with Graves' hyperthyroidism that later progressed to Graves' ophthalmopathy.

This clonotype showed up many times. The chain links TRBV6-1 to TRBJ1-1; D is uncertain. V dropped 2 bases and J dropped 5 bases, with 12 bases sitting between them. The CDR3 is 14 amino acids. Germline-derived CDR1 and CDR2 are MNHNS and SASEGT. The CDR3 DNA reads as TGTGCCAGCAGTGAACACGGGTTTTCTACTGAAGCTTTCTTT. This translates into CASSEHGFSTEAFF.

In the case of this clonotype: A read error may be the cause here, since a much bigger clone is one base away. The gene calls are TRBV15 and TRBJ1-4; 9 nucleotides match TRBD1. Germline lookup yields CDR1 LNHNV and CDR2 YYDKDF (reference sequence). The CDR3 spans 16 residues. CDR3 amino acids: CATTRATGTGNEKLFF. The CDR3 DNA is TGTGCCACCACCAGAGCTACCGGGACAGGGAACGAAAAACTGTTTTTT.

This clonotype showed up many times. Here the CDR3 DNA reads TGTGCCAGCAGTGAGGGCTGGCGTGGGACCTACAATGAGCAGTTCTTC. The encoded protein is CASSEGWRGTYNEQFF. The V call is TRBV27, the J call TRBJ2-1; possible D gene TRBD2, 5 bases. The CDR3 is 16 amino acids. V lost 5 bases and J 2 bases, leaving 16 bases between the germline ends. From germline, CDR1 is MNHEY and CDR2 SMNVEV (reference sequence).

This clonotype was recorded many times. The J gene is TRBJ2-1, the V gene TRBV29-1, with D perhaps matching TRBD2 (6 bases). CDR1 and CDR2 from the germline V gene are SQVTM and ANQGSEA. This CDR3 region has 13 residues. V was cut by 8 bases and J by 5 bases, with 16 bases left in between. The CDR3 nucleotides are TGCAGCACCCTTGGCGGGGTTAACAATGAGCAGTTCTTC. Its protein product is CSTLGGVNNEQFF.

This clonotype has at least ten counts. The chain couples TRBV2 to TRBJ2-5; 10 positions agree with TRBD1. The CDR3 covers 14 residues. Germline lookup yields CDR1 SNHLY and CDR2 FYNNEI. The trim removed 6 bases at V and 5 bases at J, leaving 6 bases unmatched. CDR3 coding DNA: TGTGCCAGCAGGGGACAGGGGTTTAGGGAGACCCAGTACTTC. It encodes CASRGQGFRETQYF. The variable domain in full, completed from reference TRBV2 and TRBJ2-5, reads EPEVTQTPSHQVTQMGQEVILRCVPISNHLYFYWYRQILGQKVEFLVSFYNNEISEKSEIFDDQFSVERPDGSNFTLKIRSTKLEDSAMYFCASRGQGFRETQYFGPGTRLLVL.

V usage is TRBV12-3 or TRBV12-4 and J usage is TRBJ2-5; D ambiguous. This CDR3 has 16 residues. V shed 3 bases and J shed 0 bases, with 14 bases lying between them. The CDR3 sequence is CASSFWGSDYQETQYF. The CDR3 nucleotides read TGTGCCAGCAGTTTTTGGGGATCGGATTACCAAGAGACCCAGTACTTC.

This clonotype was observed many times. The CDR3 loop is CASSHGRISTDTQYF. The DNA for the CDR3 is TGTGCCAGCAGCCATGGACGGATAAGCACAGATACGCAGTATTTT. V and J are TRBV3-1 and TRBJ2-3; D gene unclear. V was cut by 3 bases and J by 0 bases, with 10 bases left in between. CDR3 size: 15 residues. Germline loops: CDR1 LGHDT, CDR2 YNNKEL (reference sequence).

This clonotype was recorded many times. The V gene is TRBV7-9, the J gene TRBJ1-5; a weak D match, TRBD1 (5 bases). Trimming took 3 bases from V and 4 from J, leaving 22 bases between them. CDR1 SEHNR and CDR2 FQNEAQ come from the germline V gene (reference sequence). The CDR3 runs 18 residues. The CDR3 DNA is TGTGCCAGCAGCTTCGAACACGGAATGGGGGTCTGGAATCAGCCCCAGCATTTT. Translating gives CASSFEHGMGVWNQPQHF.

This clonotype occurred many times. The rearrangement joins TRBV9 to TRBJ2-7; D is undetermined. Germline values: CDR1 SGDLS, CDR2 YYNGEE. V gave up 2 bases and J gave up 3 bases, with 12 bases separating them. CDR3 length: 14 residues. The DNA of the CDR3 is TGTGCCAGCAGCGTGCAGACGAATGACTACGAGCAGTACTTC. This sequence encodes CASSVQTNDYEQYF.

This clonotype was recorded a few times. The CDR3 protein is CSARTTANQPQHF. The DNA for the CDR3 is TGCAGTGCTAGAACGACAGCCAATCAGCCCCAGCATTTT. V usage is TRBV20-1 and J usage is TRBJ1-5, with D perhaps TRBD1 (5 bases). Trimming pared 2 bases from V and 3 bases from J, leaving 8 bases between. Germline values: CDR1 DFQATT, CDR2 SNEGSKA (reference sequence). This CDR3 region has 13 residues.

In this sample, this clonotype turned up a few times. The chain combines TRBV11-2 with TRBJ2-3, with D hard to call. The CDR3 spans 12 residues. Germline lookup yields CDR1 SGHAT and CDR2 FQNNGV. The V end lost 4 bases, the J end lost 5 bases, and 7 bases lay between the germline ends. CDR3: CASSSKGDTQYF. As DNA, the CDR3 is TGTGCCAGCAGCTCAAAAGGAGATACGCAGTATTTT.

This clonotype was recorded at least ten times. This chain links TRBV3-1 with TRBJ2-1; 8 positions agree with TRBD1. The V gene end was trimmed by 5 bases and the J gene end by 6 bases; junction bases not matched to a gene: 6. There are 14 residues in the CDR3. The V gene's germline CDR1 is LGHDT and CDR2 YNNKEL (reference sequence). CDR3 sequence reads: CASSVGTGINEQFF. Here the CDR3 DNA reads TGTGCCAGCAGCGTCGGGACAGGTATCAATGAGCAGTTCTTC.

This clonotype was recorded at least ten times. The V gene is TRBV12-3 or TRBV12-4, the J gene TRBJ2-2; possible D gene TRBD1, 5 bases. Between the trimmed V and J ends, which lost 6 bases and 9 bases, there was a span of 23 bases. This CDR3 is 16 amino acids long. The CDR3 nucleotides read TGTGCCAGCAGGACCGGTGGACAACCAACACCTAGGGAGCTGTTTTTT. It is translated as CASRTGGQPTPRELFF.

This clonotype was detected many times. The chain uses TRBV20-1 and TRBJ2-7, with TRBD2 identical over 11 bases. Germline V gene lookup returns CDR1 DFQATT and CDR2 SNEGSKA (reference sequence). J lost 0 bases, V lost 2 bases, and 3 bases had no gene match. The CDR3 sequence is 15 residues long. The CDR3 sequence: CSARPSGGSSYEQYF. DNA of the CDR3: TGCAGTGCTAGACCTAGCGGGGGGAGCTCCTACGAGCAGTACTTC.

This clonotype was detected ten times or more. V gene TRBV10-3 combines with J gene TRBJ2-3; 13 bases are shared with TRBD2. Germline V gene data show CDR1 as ENHRY and CDR2 as SYGVKD. The CDR3 spans 16 residues. V gave up 6 bases and J gave up 3 bases; unmatched junction bases: 6. CDR3 sequence (DNA): TGTGCCATCAGATCGACTAGCGGGAGGCCTACAGATACGCAGTATTTT. Amino acid sequence: CAIRSTSGRPTDTQYF.

CDR3 loop: CASSESGQGTAETQYF. In DNA form, the CDR3 reads TGTGCCAGCAGTGAATCGGGACAGGGGACGGCGGAGACCCAGTACTTC. The rearrangement links TRBV25-1 to TRBJ2-5, with 10 positions matching TRBD1. The CDR3 loop spans 16 amino acids. V dropped 1 base and J dropped 5; count of bases not matched to a gene: 7. The germline CDR1 and CDR2 sequences are MGHDK and SYGVNS. Variable domain in full (rest from reference TRBV25-1 and TRBJ2-5): EADIYQTPRYLVIGTGKKITLECSQTMGHDKMYWYQQDPGMELHLIHYSYGVNSTEKGDLSSESTVSRIRTEHFPLTLESARPSHTSQYLCASSESGQGTAETQYFGPGTRLLVL.

This clonotype was counted ten times or more. V is TRBV2 and J is TRBJ1-4, with TRBD1 matching over 10 bases. This CDR3 contains 18 residues. V lost 4 bases to trimming and J lost 8 bases; unmatched junction nucleotides: 16. CDR1 is SNHLY, CDR2 FYNNEI, per germline. CDR3 in amino acids: CASSAWGTGVPEGEKLFF. The CDR3 region has the DNA TGTGCCAGCAGTGCTTGGGGGACAGGGGTTCCGGAAGGCGAAAAACTGTTTTTT.

This clonotype was counted many times. V is TRBV5-1 and J is TRBJ1-2; D unclear. Germline V gene sequence: CDR1 SGHRS, CDR2 YFSETQ. Trimming pared 0 bases from V and 0 bases from J, leaving 12 bases between. The CDR3 extends over 16 amino acids. The CDR3 spells CASSLEDGPTNYGYTF. For the CDR3, the DNA is TGCGCCAGCAGCTTGGAAGACGGACCCACTAACTATGGCTACACCTTC. Complete variable domain (other parts from reference TRBV5-1 and TRBJ1-2): KAGVTQTPRYLIKTRGQQVTLSCSPISGHRSVSWYQQTPGQGLQFLFEYFSETQRNKGNFPGRFSGRQFSNSRSEMNVSTLELGDSALYLCASSLEDGPTNYGYTFGSGTRLTVV.